This T cell receptor beta chain was observed in a study of T cells after posttransplantation cyclophosphamide. General study points: TRB overlap between skin or GI tissue T cells and blood was limited.

Germline CDR1 reads MNHEY; CDR2 reads SMNVEV (reference sequence). The CDR3 covers 16 residues. J was trimmed by 4 bases and V by 0 bases; bases with no gene match: 3. On this clone: Antigen specificity is unknown.

Generated by immunoSEQ multiplex PCR, the TCRdb table keeps only in-frame clones and is missing some. The sample lists 30,000 or so clones; around 90% were seen once. The receptor's source is a woman in her thirties or forties with a blood cancer, CMV-positive, and with a related stem cell donor. The specimen sequenced was PBMCs. The chain couples TRBV27 to TRBJ2-5; TRBD2 agrees at 12 bases. CDR3 region: CASSLSKGLAGETQYF. CDR3 nucleotides: TGTGCCAGCAGTTTATCGAAGGGACTAGCGGGAGAGACCCAGTACTTC.